These 2 T cell receptor beta chains came from one sample sequenced in a study of beta chain features in type 1 diabetes. Study-level points and caveats: For Type 1 diabetes patients, all four CD4+ subsets carried TCRB CDR3s that were moderately but significantly shorter.

The antigens of these receptors remain unknown. The isolated RNA, all of it, was reverse transcribed, so expressed TCRB transcripts were what got sequenced. Repertoires were generated with immunoSEQ multiplex PCR, while TCRdb's copy carries only in-frame clones and drops some. Of 160,000 or so clones in the sample, around 63% were seen once. The sequencing input was naive CD4+ T cells from blood. Receptors were obtained from a man aged 25-45 years with type 1 diabetes.

The gene calls are TRBV30 and TRBJ1-2; no clear D gene. From germline, CDR1 is GTSNPN and CDR2 SVGIG (reference sequence). This CDR3 has 15 residues. With 0 bases removed from V and 0 bases from J, the gap between germline ends came to 11 bases. In DNA form, the CDR3 reads TGTGCCTGGAGTGTCCTGCTTAAAGCTAACTATGGCTACACCTTC. Its translation is CAWSVLLKANYGYTF.

The genes are TRBV5-4 and TRBJ2-5, with TRBD2 matching over 10 bases. The germline CDR1 and CDR2 sequences are SGHNT and YYREEE (reference sequence). Trimming cost V 2 bases and J 2 bases; bases outside gene matches: 3. This CDR3 is built from 15 residues. CDR3 nucleotide sequence: TGTGCCAGCAGCTTTGGACTAGCGGATCAAGAGACCCAGTACTTC. It translates to CASSFGLADQETQYF.